Given below is one T cell receptor (beta chain) in context. This sample was included in a study of blood T cell repertoires in COVID-19. Study-wide context: The United States, Italy and Spain provided the acute and convalescent COVID-19 samples.

Trimming took 5 bases from V and 3 from J; bases not matched to a gene: 8. CDR1 is SGHTA and CDR2 is FQGNSA in the germline V gene. There are 15 residues in the CDR3. TCRdb keeps only in-frame clones here, not all; method: immunoSEQ multiplex PCR. Of hundreds of thousands of clones listed, around four fifths are singletons. The TCR was taken from a woman older than 75 with active or convalescent COVID-19. Sequenced sample: peripheral blood. The rearrangement links TRBV7-2 to TRBJ2-3; TRBD2 matches 7 bases. CDR3 in DNA: TGTGCCAGCAGCCCCGGACTAGTTTCGACAGATACGCAGTATTTT. Encoded protein: CASSPGLVSTDTQYF.